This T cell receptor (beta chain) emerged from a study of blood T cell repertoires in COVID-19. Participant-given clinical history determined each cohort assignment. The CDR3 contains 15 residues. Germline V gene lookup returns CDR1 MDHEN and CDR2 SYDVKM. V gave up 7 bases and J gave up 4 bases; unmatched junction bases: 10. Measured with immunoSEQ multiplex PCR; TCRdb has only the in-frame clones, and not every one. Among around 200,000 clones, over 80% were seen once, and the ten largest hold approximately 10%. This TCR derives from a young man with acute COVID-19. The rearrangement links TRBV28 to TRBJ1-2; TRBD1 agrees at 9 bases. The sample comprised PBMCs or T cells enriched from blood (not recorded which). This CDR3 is CASIPDRGLLYGYTF. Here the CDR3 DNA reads TGTGCCAGCATTCCGGACAGGGGCCTCCTCTATGGCTACACCTTC.